This is a list of T cell receptor beta chains from one sample in a study of T cell responses to AZD1222 COVID-19 vaccine. The assay was immunoSEQ multiplex PCR, and TCRdb's table has in-frame clones only and misses some. The sample comprises some 180,000 clones, approximately 90% of which are singletons, and approximately 1.8% rests with the top ten. The starting material was peripheral blood, obtained 28 days after the second AZD1222 dose. The receptors stem from an adult who received the AZD1222 COVID-19 vaccine. Both conserved end residues are trimmed from each CDR3. Size is omitted from some rows. Given values are once, few, many or a class for expanded clones.

>TRBJ1-5|TRBV27|.
ASSLSRHSNQPQH
>TRBJ1-5|TRBV7-8|.
ASSFGNQPQH
>TRBJ1-2|TRBV5-1|.
ASSSGTDFGYT
>TRBJ1-4|TRBV4-2|.
ASSQEGPNGYEEKLF
>TRBJ1-5|TRBV6-5|.
ASEQRNTNQPQH
>TRBJ1-3|TRBV6-2/TRBV6-3|.
ASSYSRQDSSGNTIY
>TRBJ1-2|TRBV27|.
ASSNGGVYGYT
>TRBJ2-7|TRBV7-2|.
ASSLAGTGPYEQY
>TRBJ1-4|TRBV14|.
ASSRLQGSAEKLF
>TRBJ1-1|TRBV10-1|.
ASSEAPNTEAF
>TRBJ1-1|TRBV10-1|.
ASSERDSEAF
>TRBJ2-3|TRBV5-8|.
ASSRDSTDTQY
>TRBJ2-5|TRBV29-1|.
SATPGTSVGETQY
>TRBJ1-5|TRBV6-2/TRBV6-3|.
ASSWGSSYSNQPQH
>TRBJ1-2|TRBV2|.
ASSGRTRGYGYT
>TRBJ1-2|TRBV7-8|.
ASSLVQGNGYT
>TRBJ2-7|TRBV3-1/TRBV3-2|.
ASSQDPRLAFGEQY
>TRBJ2-5|TRBV5-1|.
ASSLAETQY
>TRBJ2-1|TRBV9|.
ASSVQPGTSGLNEQF
>TRBJ1-2|TRBV27|once
ASSTRRNYGYT
>TRBJ2-7|TRBV19|.
ASSSTGTSGDEQY
>TRBJ1-4|TRBV12-5|.
ASGLTGVMGEKLF
>TRBJ2-1|TRBV19|.
ASQDGSSYNEQF
>TRBJ2-7|TRBV19|.
ASSPRVGFYEQY
>TRBJ2-1|TRBV19|.
ASISGRGVDEQF
>TRBJ1-1|TRBV1|.
TSSPTQPSTGGLGCTEAF
>TRBJ1-1|TRBV6-5|.
ATLDSLNTEAF
>TRBJ2-7|TRBV24-1|.
ATSDPRAASSYEQY
>TRBJ2-7|TRBV6-5|.
ASSYRDRGYEQY
>TRBJ2-1|TRBV4-2|.
ASRADLGSNEQF
>TRBJ2-1|TRBV5-1|once
ASSSGLADLSYNEQF
>TRBJ2-7|TRBV2|.
ASSERRGNEQY